Each of the 10 T cell receptor beta chains below was sequenced from the same sample in a study of OX40 agonist ivuxolimab in advanced cancers. Produced via immunoSEQ multiplex PCR; TCRdb's table is partial and in-frame only. The sample has 34,000 or so clones; 80% to 90% are singletons. Here the sequenced sample was CD4+ or CD8+ T cells sorted from blood, taken in a trial of the OX40 agonist ivuxolimab. The receptors here all came from an adult with an advanced solid tumor such as melanoma, head and neck, liver or kidney cancer.

V and J are TRBV6-5 and TRBJ1-4; a weak D match, TRBD1 (5 bases). This CDR3 comprises 14 residues. Germline values: CDR1 MNHEY, CDR2 SVGAGI. V dropped 1 base and J dropped 8 bases, with 11 bases sitting between them. The CDR3 reads CASSYWQGGEKLFF. The CDR3 region has the DNA TGTGCCAGCAGTTACTGGCAGGGTGGGGAAAAACTGTTTTTT.

This clone was seen a single time. The chain joins TRBV9 to TRBJ2-1; D perhaps matches TRBD2 (6 bases). The CDR3 is 16 residues long. Germline V CDR1 and CDR2: SGDLS, YYNGEE. V was clipped by 0 bases and J by 0 bases, with 10 bases between them. CDR3: CASSVGGAGSYNEQFF. The CDR3, as DNA: TGTGCCAGCAGCGTAGGCGGGGCTGGCTCCTACAATGAGCAGTTCTTC.

This chain joins TRBV5-6 and TRBJ2-3; weak D call: TRBD2 (6 bases). The germline gives CDR1 SGHDT, CDR2 YYEEEE. Trimming removed 0 bases from V and 2 bases from J, with 16 bases in between. The CDR3 spans 17 residues. DNA for the CDR3: TGTGCCAGCAGCTTGGCCTCGCGGGGACGGTTCACAGATACGCAGTATTTT. This sequence encodes CASSLASRGRFTDTQYF.

The rearrangement links TRBV28 to TRBJ2-7, with 10 nucleotides matching TRBD1. The CDR3 consists of 16 residues. V lost 4 bases, J lost 4 bases, and 10 bases stayed unmatched. The germline gives CDR1 MDHEN, CDR2 SYDVKM. The CDR3 sequence: CASSWPGQGKGYEQYF. The CDR3 coding sequence is TGTGCCAGCAGTTGGCCGGGACAGGGGAAAGGGTACGAGCAGTACTTC.

This chain uses TRBV29-1 with TRBJ2-1; D unresolved. CDR3 length equals 12 residues. Germline V gives CDR1 SQVTM, CDR2 ANQGSEA. Trimming left V 3 bases short and J 8 bases short, with 11 bases between. The CDR3 loop is CSVDIGFDEQFF. In nucleotides, the CDR3 is TGCAGCGTTGATATAGGGTTCGATGAGCAGTTCTTC.

The chain employs TRBV7-6 and TRBJ2-2; 9 bases are a match to TRBD2. V dropped 5 bases and J dropped 4; count of bases not matched to a gene: 5. CDR1 and CDR2 (germline): SGHVS, FNYEAQ. There are 15 residues in the CDR3. CDR3 loop: CASSLSGGGTGELFF. CDR3 coding DNA: TGTGCCAGCAGCCTTAGCGGGGGAGGCACCGGGGAGCTGTTTTTT.

The CDR3 here is CAISESSQNQPQHF. CDR3 in DNA: TGTGCCATCAGTGAGTCGAGCCAGAATCAGCCCCAGCATTTT. The rearrangement joins TRBV10-3 to TRBJ1-5; D gene unclear. The V and J ends lost 0 bases and 4 bases respectively, with 7 bases between them. Germline CDR1 is ENHRY and CDR2 is SYGVKD. This CDR3 has 14 residues.

V usage is TRBV29-1 and J usage is TRBJ2-7; tentatively, D is TRBD2 (7 bases). Between the trimmed V and J ends, which lost 2 bases and 2 bases, there was a span of 13 bases. Germline values: CDR1 SQVTM, CDR2 ANQGSEA. The CDR3 consists of 14 residues. CDR3 coding DNA: TGCAGCGTTGAATCACGCGGGGGCCCCTACGAGCAGTACTTC. Amino acid sequence: CSVESRGGPYEQYF.

The count of this clone is one. The gene calls are TRBV9 and TRBJ2-5; D possibly corresponds to TRBD1 (5 bases). The J call is in doubt because the DNA end fits TRBJ2-7 better. Germline assignment: CDR1 SGDLS and CDR2 YYNGEE. The CDR3 spans 15 residues. The CDR3 is CASSPLQGYPHEQYF. The CDR3 DNA follows: TGTGCCAGCAGCCCTCTTCAGGGTTACCCCCACGAGCAGTACTTC.

The genes are TRBV11-3 and TRBJ2-3, with 15 bases matching TRBD2. The germline V gene encodes CDR1 SGHNT and CDR2 YENEEA. The CDR3 runs to 17 residues. V trimming: 5 bases; J trimming: 3 bases; junction bases outside the gene matches: 6. The CDR3 here is CASSLGTSGRLTDTQYF. CDR3 in DNA: TGTGCCAGCAGCCTAGGGACTAGCGGGAGGTTGACAGATACGCAGTATTTT.